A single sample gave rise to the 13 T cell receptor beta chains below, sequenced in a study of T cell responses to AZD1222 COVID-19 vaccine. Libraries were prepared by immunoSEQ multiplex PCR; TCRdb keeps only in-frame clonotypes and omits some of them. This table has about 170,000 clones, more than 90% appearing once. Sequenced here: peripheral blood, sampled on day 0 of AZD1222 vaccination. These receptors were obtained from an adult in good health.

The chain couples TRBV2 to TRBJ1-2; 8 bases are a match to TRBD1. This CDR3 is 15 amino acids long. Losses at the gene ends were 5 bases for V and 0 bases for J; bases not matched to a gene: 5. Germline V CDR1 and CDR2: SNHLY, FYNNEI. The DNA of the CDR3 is TGTGCCAGCAGTTTCCAGGGGGCGGCTAACTATGGCTACACCTTC. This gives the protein CASSFQGAANYGYTF.

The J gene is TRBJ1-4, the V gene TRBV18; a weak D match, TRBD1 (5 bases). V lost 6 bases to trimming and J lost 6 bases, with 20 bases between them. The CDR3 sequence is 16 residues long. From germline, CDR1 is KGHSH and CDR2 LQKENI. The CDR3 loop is CASSPSGGSMHEKLFF. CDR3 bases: TGTGCCAGCTCCCCTAGCGGGGGGAGCATGCATGAAAAACTGTTTTTT. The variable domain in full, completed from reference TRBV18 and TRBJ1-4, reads NAGVMQNPRHLVRRRGQEARLRCSPMKGHSHVYWYRQLPEEGLKFMVYLQKENIIDESGMPKERFSAEFPKEGPSILRIQQVVRGDSAAYFCASSPSGGSMHEKLFFGSGTQLSVL.

The chain's CDR3 is CASQRSGRSYEQYF. The CDR3 DNA reads as TGTGCCAGCCAACGCTCGGGACGCTCCTACGAGCAGTACTTC. This chain links TRBV28 with TRBJ2-7, with D possibly being TRBD1 or TRBD2 (5 bases each). The germline V gene encodes CDR1 MDHEN and CDR2 SYDVKM. V was clipped by 8 bases and J by 0 bases, with 14 bases between them. CDR3 length equals 14 residues. The full variable domain, completed using reference TRBV28 and TRBJ2-7, is DVKVTQSSRYLVKRTGEKVFLECVQDMDHENMFWYRQDPGLGLRLIYFSYDVKMKEKGDIPEGYSVSREKKERFSLILESASTNQTSMYLCASQRSGRSYEQYFGPGTRLTVT.

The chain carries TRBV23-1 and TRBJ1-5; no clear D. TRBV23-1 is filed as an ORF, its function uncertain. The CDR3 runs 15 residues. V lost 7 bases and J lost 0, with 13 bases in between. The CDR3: CASTPLCYSNQPQHF. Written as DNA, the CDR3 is TGCGCCAGCACCCCCTTATGCTATAGCAATCAGCCCCAGCATTTT.

The CDR3, as DNA: TGTGCCAGCAGCCGAGGCAGGGCCAACGAGCAGTACTTC. This codes for CASSRGRANEQYF. The chain employs TRBV3-1 (or the pseudogene TRBV3-2) and TRBJ2-7; tentatively, D is TRBD1 (5 bases). This CDR3 is built from 13 residues. Trimming took off 4 bases at V and 5 bases at J, with 12 bases between the two ends. In germline, CDR1 is LGHDT, CDR2 YNNKEL (reference sequence).

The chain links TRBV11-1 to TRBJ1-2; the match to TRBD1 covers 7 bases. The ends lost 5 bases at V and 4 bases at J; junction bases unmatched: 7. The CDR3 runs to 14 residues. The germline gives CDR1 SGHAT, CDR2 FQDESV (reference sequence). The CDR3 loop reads CASSLDRVGYGYTF. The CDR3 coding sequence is TGTGCCAGCAGCCTCGACAGGGTGGGCTATGGCTACACCTTC. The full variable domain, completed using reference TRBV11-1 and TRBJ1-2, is EAEVAQSPRYKITEKSQAVAFWCDPISGHATLYWYRQILGQGPELLVQFQDESVVDDSQLPKDRFSAERLKGVDSTLKIQPAELGDSAMYLCASSLDRVGYGYTFGSGTRLTVV.

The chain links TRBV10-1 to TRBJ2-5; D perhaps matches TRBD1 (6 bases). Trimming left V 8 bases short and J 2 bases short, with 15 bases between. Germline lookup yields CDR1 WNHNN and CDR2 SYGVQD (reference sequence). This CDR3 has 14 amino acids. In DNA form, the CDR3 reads TGCGCCAGCTCCACAGGGTCGGGACAAGAGACCCAGTACTTC. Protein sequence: CASSTGSGQETQYF.

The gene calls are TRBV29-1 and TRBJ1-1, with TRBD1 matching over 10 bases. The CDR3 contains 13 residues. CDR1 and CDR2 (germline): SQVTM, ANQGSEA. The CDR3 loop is CTPRQGANTEAFF. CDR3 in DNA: TGCACCCCACGACAGGGGGCAAACACTGAAGCTTTCTTT.

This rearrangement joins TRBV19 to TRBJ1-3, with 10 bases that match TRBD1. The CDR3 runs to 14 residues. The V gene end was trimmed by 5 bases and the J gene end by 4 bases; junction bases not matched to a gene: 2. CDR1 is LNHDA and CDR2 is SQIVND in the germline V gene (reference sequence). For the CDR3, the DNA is TGTGCCAGTAGTGGACAGGGGGGCGGAAACACCATATATTTT. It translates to CASSGQGGGNTIYF.

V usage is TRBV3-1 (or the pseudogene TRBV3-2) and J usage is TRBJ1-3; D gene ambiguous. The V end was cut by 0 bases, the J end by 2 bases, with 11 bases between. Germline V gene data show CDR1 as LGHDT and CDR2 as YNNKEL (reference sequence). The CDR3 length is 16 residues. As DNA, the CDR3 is TGTGCCAGCAGCCAAGAATTGAGAGGCACTGGAAACACCATATATTTT. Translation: CASSQELRGTGNTIYF.

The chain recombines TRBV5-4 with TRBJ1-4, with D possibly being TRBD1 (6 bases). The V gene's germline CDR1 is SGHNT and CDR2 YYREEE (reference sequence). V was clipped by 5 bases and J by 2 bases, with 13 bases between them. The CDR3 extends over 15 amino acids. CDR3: CASREAGDTNEKLFF. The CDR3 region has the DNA TGTGCCAGCAGGGAGGCAGGGGACACTAATGAAAAACTGTTTTTT.

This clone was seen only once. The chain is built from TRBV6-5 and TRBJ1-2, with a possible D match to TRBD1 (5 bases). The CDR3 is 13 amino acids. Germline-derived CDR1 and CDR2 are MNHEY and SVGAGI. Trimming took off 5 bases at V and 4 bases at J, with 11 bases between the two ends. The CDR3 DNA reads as TGTGCCAGCAGTCCGCAGGGAATCTATGGCTACACCTTC. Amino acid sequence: CASSPQGIYGYTF.

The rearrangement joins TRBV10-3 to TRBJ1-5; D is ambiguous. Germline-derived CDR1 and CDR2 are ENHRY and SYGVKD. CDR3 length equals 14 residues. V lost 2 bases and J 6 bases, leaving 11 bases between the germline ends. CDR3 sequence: CAISERADSQPQHF. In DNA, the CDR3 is TGTGCCATCAGTGAGAGGGCAGATTCTCAGCCCCAGCATTTT.